Presented here are 12 T cell receptor beta chains from one specimen sequenced in a study of human versus mouse CDR3 diversity and MHC coevolution. Sequencing was performed with immunoSEQ multiplex PCR; in TCRdb, only in-frame clones are kept and a portion is missing. The sample records about 81,000 clones, around 93% being singletons. The sequenced sample was naive CD4+ T cells from blood. Stated subset: CD45RO-negative CD62L-positive naive CD4 T cells. Source of these receptors: a person between 30 and 69 years old in good health.

As regards this clone: At the DNA level, this CDR3 is encoded by other sequences in the same sample as well. The chain links TRBV28 to TRBJ1-1; 8 positions match TRBD1. This CDR3 region has 14 residues. The V gene's germline CDR1 is MDHEN and CDR2 SYDVKM. J lost 4 bases, V lost 3 bases, and 4 bases had no gene match. The CDR3 DNA reads TGTGCCAGCAGTTTGGACAGGGTTCGCACTGAAGCTTTCTTT. Encoded protein: CASSLDRVRTEAFF.

Regarding this clone: One junction end does not reproduce the germline sequence, and a read error may be involved. The J gene is TRBJ2-5, the V gene TRBV5-1, with 11 bases lining up with TRBD2. The germline V gene has CDR1 SGHRS and CDR2 YFSETQ. The CDR3 covers 17 residues. CDR3 coding DNA: TGCGCCAGCAGCTTAGGGACTAGCGGAAATCGAGGGGAGACCCAGCACTTC. It yields the protein CASSLGTSGNRGETQHF. Full variable domain (missing parts from reference TRBV5-1 and TRBJ2-5): KAGVTQTPRYLIKTRGQQVTLSCSPISGHRSVSWYQQTPGQGLQFLFEYFSETQRNKGNFPGRFSGRQFSNSRSEMNVSTLELGDSALYLCASSLGTSGNRGETQHFGPGTRLLVL.

The chain links TRBV19 to TRBJ1-1; no clear D. From germline, CDR1 is LNHDA and CDR2 SQIVND (reference sequence). V lost 10 bases, J lost 10 bases, and 7 bases lay in between. The CDR3 contains 8 residues. CDR3 sequence (DNA): TGTGCCACCCGCGGAGCTTTCTTT. It specifies CATRGAFF.

This chain connects TRBV4-2 to TRBJ1-2; D is undetermined. CDR3 size: 12 residues. CDR1 LGHNA and CDR2 YNFKEQ come from the germline V gene. Trimming pared 0 bases from V and 6 bases from J, leaving 5 bases between. The CDR3 DNA is TGTGCCAGCAGCCAAGATAGCAATGGCTACACCTTC. Its translation is CASSQDSNGYTF.

The chain has TRBV19 and TRBJ1-4; D gene ambiguous. Trimming cost V 4 bases and J 8 bases, with 8 bases left between them. Germline V gene sequence: CDR1 LNHDA, CDR2 SQIVND (reference sequence). The CDR3 is 12 amino acids. The DNA for the CDR3 is TGTGCCAGTAGTAAACAATTCGAAAAACTGTTTTTT. Amino acid sequence: CASSKQFEKLFF.

V is TRBV10-3 and J is TRBJ2-7; D is possibly TRBD2 (5 bases). The germline V gene has CDR1 ENHRY and CDR2 SYGVKD. Trimming removed 3 bases at V and 6 bases at J, with 15 bases between. The CDR3 consists of 14 residues. The CDR3 is CAISDRTRHFEQYF. The CDR3 bases are TGTGCCATCAGTGACCGTACTAGGCATTTCGAGCAGTACTTC.

The gene calls are TRBV11-2 and TRBJ2-7, with 7 bases that match TRBD2. This CDR3 contains 14 residues. Trimming cost V 1 base and J 4 bases; bases outside gene matches: 4. Germline CDR1 is SGHAT and CDR2 is FQNNGV. CDR3 sequence (DNA): TGTGCCAGCAGCTTAGTCCGGGGGGATTACGAGCAGTACTTC. This sequence encodes CASSLVRGDYEQYF.

The CDR3: CAWSVGVGETQYF. The CDR3 DNA reads TGTGCCTGGAGTGTAGGGGTAGGAGAGACCCAGTACTTC. This chain connects TRBV30 to TRBJ2-5; TRBD1 is a possible D gene (5 bases). V lost 0 bases and J lost 4, with 9 bases in between. The CDR3 covers 13 residues. CDR1 GTSNPN and CDR2 SVGIG come from the germline V gene (reference sequence).

The table lists this clone with a count of one. The genes are TRBV4-1 and TRBJ1-4; D perhaps matches TRBD1 (6 bases). With 5 bases removed from V and 4 bases from J, the gap between germline ends came to 17 bases. From germline, CDR1 is MGHRA and CDR2 YSYEKL. The CDR3 is 16 amino acids. The chain's CDR3 is CASSFAGAPDNEKLFF. The CDR3 nucleotides are TGCGCCAGCAGCTTCGCAGGGGCTCCCGATAATGAAAAACTGTTTTTT.

The rearrangement links TRBV6-1 to TRBJ2-1, with D possibly matching TRBD2 (6 bases). The CDR3 has 13 amino acids. Germline-derived CDR1 and CDR2 are MNHNS and SASEGT. V lost 6 bases and J lost 6, with 12 bases in between. The CDR3 coding sequence is TGTGCCAGCAGGCCTACTAGCTTCAATGAGCAGTTCTTC. This sequence encodes CASRPTSFNEQFF.

CDR3 coding DNA: TGTGCCAGCAGCCCCCTGGCAGGGCGGGGTGGAGGACAGCCCCAGCATTTT. Its protein is CASSPLAGRGGGQPQHF. This sequence joins TRBV7-6 and TRBJ1-5; perhaps TRBD1 as D (5 bases). Germline lookup yields CDR1 SGHVS and CDR2 FNYEAQ. This CDR3 region has 17 residues. V shed 5 bases and J shed 7 bases, with 24 bases lying between them.

V gene TRBV9 combines with J gene TRBJ1-1; 7 bases are a match to TRBD1. V shed 2 bases, J shed 4 bases, and the junction held 14 bases outside the gene matches. Per the germline V gene, CDR1 is SGDLS and CDR2 is YYNGEE. The CDR3 sequence is 17 residues long. CDR3 protein: CASSVATGAPRGTEAFF. CDR3 coding DNA: TGTGCCAGCAGCGTCGCTACAGGGGCTCCGAGGGGCACTGAAGCTTTCTTT.